One sample yielded the 26 T cell receptor beta chains listed below, sequenced in a study of regulatory T cells in long-lasting Graves disease. Time point in this sample: persistent/refractory GD, antithyroid drugs over 5 years with positive TRAb. There was RNA extracted from PBMCs, and the TCR library was made from it. Through Arm-PCR of CDR3 regions and iRepertoire HTBI primers, TCR beta libraries were built. TCRdb fed the multiplex PCR reads into MiXCR, producing one record per CDR3 protein. The table lists approximately 470,000 distinct CDR3 sequences, under 25% of them singletons. Sequenced material: peripheral blood mononuclear cells (PBMCs), taken when the disease was refractory, from a patient treated with antithyroid drugs. The origin of the receptors is a female donor with Graves disease.

V usage is TRBV15 and J usage is TRBJ2-2; D is perhaps TRBD2 (5 bases). Trimming left V 0 bases short and J 0 bases short, with 8 bases between. CDR3 length: 16 amino acids. Per the germline V gene, CDR1 is LNHNV and CDR2 is YYDKDF (reference sequence). CDR3 protein: CATSRDPEANTGELFF. The CDR3 DNA reads TGTGCCACCAGCAGAGACCCGGAGGCGAACACCGGGGAGCTGTTTTTT.

The V gene is TRBV6-2 or TRBV6-3, the J gene TRBJ1-4; D not resolved. In germline, CDR1 is MNHEY, CDR2 SVGEGT. The CDR3 spans 14 residues. V was pared by 5 bases and J by 6 bases, with 13 bases between. CDR3 DNA sequence: TGTGCCAGCAGTGCCGGTGTTTGGGATGAAAAACTGTTTTTT. It translates to CASSAGVWDEKLFF.

In DNA form, the CDR3 reads TGCGCCAGCAGCTTGGCGGGACAGATCACCGCCGAGACCCAGTACTTC. This translates into CASSLAGQITAETQYF. This chain connects TRBV5-1 to TRBJ2-5, with TRBD1 matching 7 bases. V trimming: 0 bases; J trimming: 5 bases; junction bases outside the gene matches: 10. The CDR3 consists of 16 residues. Germline V CDR1 and CDR2: SGHRS, YFSETQ.

This clonotype was found many times. The chain has TRBV7-3 and TRBJ2-5, with D perhaps matching TRBD2 (6 bases). The V gene lost 5 bases and the J gene lost 2 bases, with 12 bases spanning the gap. From germline, CDR1 is SGHTA and CDR2 FQGTGA. This CDR3 region has 14 residues. The CDR3 nucleotides read TGTGCCAGCAGCCCGACGGGGGATCAAGAGACCCAGTACTTC. Its translation: CASSPTGDQETQYF. Full variable domain (outside the CDR3, taken from reference TRBV7-3 and TRBJ2-5): GAGVSQTPSNKVTEKGKYVELRCDPISGHTALYWYRQSLGQGPEFLIYFQGTGAADDSGLPNDRFFAVRPEGSVSTLKIQRTERGDSAVYLCASSPTGDQETQYFGPGTRLLVL.

The chain joins TRBV20-1 to TRBJ2-7; TRBD1 aligns across 8 bases. The V gene end was trimmed by 6 bases and the J gene end by 0 bases; junction bases not matched to a gene: 4. This CDR3 contains 13 residues. Germline V lookup: CDR1 DFQATT, CDR2 SNEGSKA (reference sequence). The CDR3 region has the DNA TGCAGTGCAAAGGACAGGGCCTCCTACGAGCAGTACTTC. This translates into CSAKDRASYEQYF.

The gene calls are TRBV4-2 and TRBJ2-2, with D unclear. Per the germline V gene, CDR1 is LGHNA and CDR2 is YNFKEQ. Trimming pared 0 bases from V and 5 bases from J, leaving 4 bases between. CDR3 size: 13 residues. The chain's CDR3 is CASSQEQTGELFF. DNA for the CDR3: TGTGCCAGCAGCCAAGAACAGACCGGGGAGCTGTTTTTT.

This clonotype was seen only a few times. The chain is built from TRBV18 and TRBJ1-1; a weak D match, TRBD1 (5 bases). V was pared by 1 base and J by 5 bases, with 11 bases between. This CDR3 has 14 amino acids. Germline V CDR1 and CDR2: KGHSH, LQKENI. CDR3 DNA sequence: TGTGCCAGCTCACCACGGGGGAGAGGGACTGAAGCTTTCTTT. Translating it yields CASSPRGRGTEAFF.

Ten or more counts support this clonotype. The chain joins TRBV7-9 to TRBJ1-5; 11 positions agree with TRBD1. The germline V gene encodes CDR1 SEHNR and CDR2 FQNEAQ (reference sequence). CDR3 size: 18 residues. V was pared by 1 base and J by 2 bases, with 7 bases of the junction left unmatched. Here the CDR3 DNA reads TGTGCCAGCAGCTTAGAGGGACAGGGGGTTATAGGCAATCAGCCCCAGCATTTT. Translation gives CASSLEGQGVIGNQPQHF. Full variable domain (missing parts from reference TRBV7-9 and TRBJ1-5): DTGVSQNPRHKITKRGQNVTFRCDPISEHNRLYWYRQTLGQGPEFLTYFQNEAQLEKSRLLSDRFSAERPKGSFSTLEIQRTEQGDSAMYLCASSLEGQGVIGNQPQHFGDGTRLSIL.

This chain connects TRBV5-1 to TRBJ2-7; TRBD2 agrees at 7 bases. The CDR3 consists of 16 residues. Germline lookup yields CDR1 SGHRS and CDR2 YFSETQ. Losses at the gene ends were 4 bases for V and 2 bases for J; bases not matched to a gene: 12. CDR3 in DNA: TGCGCCAGCAGCCACCCATCGGGCGGGGGTACCTACGAGCAGTACTTC. Amino acid sequence: CASSHPSGGGTYEQYF.

This clonotype was observed many times. V usage is TRBV6-5 and J usage is TRBJ1-2; 7 bases line up with TRBD1. Germline-derived CDR1 and CDR2 are MNHEY and SVGAGI. With 6 bases clipped from V and 3 bases from J, the junction kept 7 bases outside the gene matches. The CDR3 covers 14 residues. Here the CDR3 reads CASSYQGVYYGYTF. The CDR3 DNA follows: TGTGCCAGCAGCTACCAGGGGGTCTACTATGGCTACACCTTC.

There are many counts of this clonotype. V is TRBV12-3 or TRBV12-4 and J is TRBJ2-7; TRBD2 matches 8 bases. J was trimmed by 0 bases and V by 8 bases; bases with no gene match: 3. The CDR3 consists of 13 residues. DNA of the CDR3: TGTGCCAGCGGCGGGAGGATCTCCTACGAGCAGTACTTC. This codes for CASGGRISYEQYF.

This clonotype was seen many times. The rearrangement uses TRBV2 and TRBJ1-4; 9 positions match TRBD1. The CDR3 sequence is 17 residues long. Germline values: CDR1 SNHLY, CDR2 FYNNEI. The V and J ends lost 5 bases and 4 bases, in that order; junction bases with no gene match: 11. DNA for the CDR3: TGTGCCAGCAGTTACAGGGGGCGTTTTGGGGATAATGAAAAACTGTTTTTT. Translating it yields CASSYRGRFGDNEKLFF. The full variable domain, its missing parts supplied by reference TRBV2 and TRBJ1-4, is EPEVTQTPSHQVTQMGQEVILRCVPISNHLYFYWYRQILGQKVEFLVSFYNNEISEKSEIFDDQFSVERPDGSNFTLKIRSTKLEDSAMYFCASSYRGRFGDNEKLFFGSGTQLSVL.

A few counts support this clonotype. J is TRBJ2-7 and V is TRBV30; D is possibly TRBD1 (6 bases). Germline V gene lookup returns CDR1 GTSNPN and CDR2 SVGIG (reference sequence). V lost 0 bases, J lost 3 bases, and 12 bases lay in between. There are 14 residues in the CDR3. The CDR3 nucleotides are TGTGCCTGGAGTGTAGACAGGCAATACTACGAGCAGTACTTC. Translation gives CAWSVDRQYYEQYF.

Turning to this clonotype: Being one base from a much bigger clone, this may be a read error. The V gene is TRBV7-6, the J gene TRBJ1-1, with 7 bases identical to TRBD1. Germline CDR1 and CDR2: SGHVS and FNYEAQ. This CDR3 region has 15 residues. The CDR3 DNA follows: TGTGCCAGCAGCGCCGGACTGGGAGGGGGCACTGAAGCTTCCTTT. Translated: CASSAGLGGGTEASF.

This clonotype has a handful of counts. V is TRBV4-1 and J is TRBJ1-1; D is undetermined. V lost 1 base and J 7 bases, leaving 13 bases between the germline ends. The CDR3 runs 14 residues. The germline V gene has CDR1 MGHRA and CDR2 YSYEKL. This chain's CDR3 is CASSQGGRADEAFF. The CDR3 nucleotides are TGCGCCAGCAGCCAAGGCGGACGGGCTGATGAAGCTTTCTTT.

This clonotype was detected many times. The chain uses TRBV11-3 and TRBJ2-5; 8 nucleotides line up with TRBD2. This CDR3 region has 15 residues. The germline gives CDR1 SGHNT, CDR2 YENEEA. Unmatched junction bases numbered 2, after V lost 1 base and J lost 1 base. The CDR3 region is CASSLGSGTQETQYF. CDR3 DNA: TGTGCCAGCAGCTTAGGTAGCGGGACCCAAGAGACCCAGTACTTC.

This clonotype was seen ten or more times. The chain combines TRBV28 with TRBJ1-1; D possibly corresponds to TRBD1 (5 bases). From germline, CDR1 is MDHEN and CDR2 SYDVKM. Trimming removed 10 bases at V and 10 bases at J, with 13 bases between. The CDR3 is 10 amino acids. The CDR3 sequence is CATIQGAAFF. The CDR3, as DNA: TGTGCCACCATCCAGGGTGCAGCTTTCTTT.

This clonotype was seen at least ten times. This chain joins TRBV2 and TRBJ2-7; 12 bases line up with TRBD1. Germline V lookup: CDR1 SNHLY, CDR2 FYNNEI. V lost 7 bases, J lost 6 bases, and 7 bases stayed unmatched. This CDR3 has 14 amino acids. CDR3: CASTRGTGGLEQYF. The CDR3 DNA is TGTGCCAGCACACGAGGGACAGGGGGCCTCGAGCAGTACTTC.

The chain has TRBV5-4 and TRBJ1-6; tentative D call: TRBD1 (5 bases). CDR3 length: 15 residues. Trimming removed 4 bases from V and 9 bases from J, with 17 bases in between. Germline-derived CDR1 and CDR2 are SGHNT and YYREEE (reference sequence). The DNA for the CDR3 is TGTGCCAGCAGCGAAGCCCAGGGCTTAGGTTCACCCCTCCACTTT. Its translation is CASSEAQGLGSPLHF.

This clonotype was seen a handful of times. This rearrangement joins TRBV9 to TRBJ1-2, with TRBD1 matching over 7 bases. The CDR3 contains 15 residues. In germline, CDR1 is SGDLS, CDR2 YYNGEE. After removal of 3 bases from V and 6 bases from J, the junction contained 11 bases not matched to a gene. CDR3 sequence (DNA): TGTGCCAGCAGCGCCCATCTCCAGGGGGGTGATGGCTACACCTTC. This sequence encodes CASSAHLQGGDGYTF. The variable domain in full, completed from reference TRBV9 and TRBJ1-2, reads DSGVTQTPKHLITATGQRVTLRCSPRSGDLSVYWYQQSLDQGLQFLIQYYNGEERAKGNILERFSAQQFPDLHSELNLSSLELGDSALYFCASSAHLQGGDGYTFGSGTRLTVV.

V usage is TRBV6-5 and J usage is TRBJ1-1; D is undetermined. The germline V gene has CDR1 MNHEY and CDR2 SVGAGI. Between the trimmed V and J ends, which lost 0 bases and 3 bases, there was a span of 20 bases. The CDR3 is 18 residues long. CDR3 amino acids: CASSYSTRQRSRDTEAFF. DNA of the CDR3: TGTGCCAGCAGTTACTCGACCCGGCAGCGATCGAGGGACACTGAAGCTTTCTTT.

A word on this clonotype: As the CDR3 is not closed by the conserved phenylalanine or tryptophan, this likely results from a read error. The chain links TRBV6-1 to TRBJ1-5; TRBD1 matches 9 bases. Unmatched junction bases numbered 6, after V lost 3 bases and J lost 6 bases. The CDR3 contains 15 residues. Germline-derived CDR1 and CDR2 are MNHNS and SASEGT. The CDR3, as DNA: TGTGCCAGCAGTGACCCGACAGGGGGTTTTCAGCCCCAGCATTCT. It yields the protein CASSDPTGGFQPQHS.

V is TRBV6-2 or TRBV6-3 and J is TRBJ1-1; maybe TRBD1 (6 bases). CDR1 is MNHEY and CDR2 is SVGEGT in the germline V gene. The CDR3 covers 15 residues. V was shortened by 0 bases and J by 2 bases, with 10 bases between the two germline ends. The CDR3 DNA reads TGTGCCAGCAGTTACTCAGGGGGGGCAAACACTGAAGCTTTCTTT. It specifies CASSYSGGANTEAFF.

The sample holds many counts of this clonotype. V usage is TRBV2 and J usage is TRBJ1-2; D gene unclear. This CDR3 region has 17 residues. In germline, CDR1 is SNHLY, CDR2 FYNNEI. Trimming took 1 base from V and 4 from J, leaving 19 bases between them. CDR3 DNA: TGTGCCAGCAGTGAAGATGGTTTGGTAGGCAAGGGCTATGGCTACACCTTC. Residues: CASSEDGLVGKGYGYTF.

The table lists this clonotype with many counts. The J gene is TRBJ2-7, the V gene TRBV28, with 8 positions matching TRBD1. CDR3 length: 17 residues. Germline V lookup: CDR1 MDHEN, CDR2 SYDVKM. Germline trimming cut 3 bases from V and 0 bases from J; bases unmatched to any gene: 10. In DNA, the CDR3 is TGTGCCAGCAGTTTCACCACCCGGGACAGGAGCTCCTACGAGCAGTACTTC. Protein product: CASSFTTRDRSSYEQYF.

This clonotype turned up a few times. The V gene is TRBV10-1, the J gene TRBJ1-1, with D perhaps TRBD1 (5 bases). The germline V and J ends were trimmed by 0 bases and 6 bases, with 11 bases remaining between them. The germline CDR1 and CDR2 sequences are WNHNN and SYGVQD (reference sequence). The CDR3 is made up of 14 amino acids. For the CDR3, the DNA is TGCGCCAGCAGTGAGTCCCGACAGCGCCCTGAAGCTTTCTTT. Translation gives CASSESRQRPEAFF.